This T cell receptor (beta chain) originates from a study of neurological immune-mediated disorders. Many counts were recorded for this clonotype. The CDR3 has 13 residues. Deletions cut 6 bases from V and 7 bases from J, with 18 bases between. Germline V gene lookup returns CDR1 DFQATT and CDR2 SNEGSKA (reference sequence). Per sequencing run, 15-18 subjects together gave over 160 million TCR-beta sequences. Each CDR3 protein gets one entry after TCRdb re-called the 5' RACE reads with MiXCR. Of about 120,000 distinct CDR3 sequences listed, approximately 3.2% are singletons. The rearrangement uses TRBV20-1 and TRBJ1-2, with D possibly matching TRBD1 (6 bases). The source is a woman aged 25 to 39 with multiple sclerosis. The material sequenced was PBMCs. CDR3 protein: CSAHQAGVSGYTF. CDR3 coding DNA: TGCAGTGCCCACCAGGCAGGGGTCTCTGGCTACACCTTC.